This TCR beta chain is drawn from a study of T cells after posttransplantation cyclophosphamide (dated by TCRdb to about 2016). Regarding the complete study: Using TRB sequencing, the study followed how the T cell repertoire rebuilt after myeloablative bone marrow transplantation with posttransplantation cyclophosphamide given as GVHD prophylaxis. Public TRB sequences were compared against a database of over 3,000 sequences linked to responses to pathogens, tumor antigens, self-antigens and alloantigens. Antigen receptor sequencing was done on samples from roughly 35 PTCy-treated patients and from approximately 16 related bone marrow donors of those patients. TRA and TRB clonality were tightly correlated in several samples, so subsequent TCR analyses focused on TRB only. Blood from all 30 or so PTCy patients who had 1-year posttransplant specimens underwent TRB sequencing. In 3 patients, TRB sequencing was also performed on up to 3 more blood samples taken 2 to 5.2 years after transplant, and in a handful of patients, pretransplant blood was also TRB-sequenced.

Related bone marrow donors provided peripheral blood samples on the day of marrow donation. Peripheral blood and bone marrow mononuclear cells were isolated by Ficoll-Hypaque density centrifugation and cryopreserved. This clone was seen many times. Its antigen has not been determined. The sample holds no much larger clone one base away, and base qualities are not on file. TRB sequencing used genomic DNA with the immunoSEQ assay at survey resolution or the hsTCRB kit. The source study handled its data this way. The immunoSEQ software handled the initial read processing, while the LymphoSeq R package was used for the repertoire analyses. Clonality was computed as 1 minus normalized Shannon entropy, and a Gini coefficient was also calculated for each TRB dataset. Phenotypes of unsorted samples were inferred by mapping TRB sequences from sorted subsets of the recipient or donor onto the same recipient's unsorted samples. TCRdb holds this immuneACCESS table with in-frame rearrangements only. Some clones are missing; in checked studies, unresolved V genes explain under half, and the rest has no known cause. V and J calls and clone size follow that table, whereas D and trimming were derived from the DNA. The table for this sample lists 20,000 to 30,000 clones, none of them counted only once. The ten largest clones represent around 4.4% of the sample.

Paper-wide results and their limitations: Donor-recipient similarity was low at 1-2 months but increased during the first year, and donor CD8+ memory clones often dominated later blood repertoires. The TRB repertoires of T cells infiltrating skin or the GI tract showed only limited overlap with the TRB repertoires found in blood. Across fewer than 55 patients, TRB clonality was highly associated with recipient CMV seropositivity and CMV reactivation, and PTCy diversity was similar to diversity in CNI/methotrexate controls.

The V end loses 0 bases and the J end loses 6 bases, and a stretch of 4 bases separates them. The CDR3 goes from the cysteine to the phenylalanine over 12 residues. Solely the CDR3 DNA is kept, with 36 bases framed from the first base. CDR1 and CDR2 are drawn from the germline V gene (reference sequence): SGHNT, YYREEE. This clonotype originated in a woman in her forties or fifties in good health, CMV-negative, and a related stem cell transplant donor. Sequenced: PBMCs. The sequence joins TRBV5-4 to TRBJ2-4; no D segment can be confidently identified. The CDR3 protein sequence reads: CASSLDGNIQYF. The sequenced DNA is TGTGCCAGCAGCTTGGACGGAAACATTCAGTACTTC.